This T cell receptor (beta chain) was sequenced during a study of shared clonotypes between healthy human individuals. Findings and caveats of the study: Researchers sampled only blood; tissue repertoires likely differ. Naive CD4 clonotypes overlapped across several donors at roughly 5.1%. Compared with memory subsets, naive subsets generally had larger estimated richness.

Concerning this clone: The antigen remains unidentified.

Naive-designated CD8 cells lacked CD45RO, were positively enriched for CCR7, and omitted terminally differentiated effector memory CD45RA+ cells. Adult Caucasians living in Nashville, Tennessee made up all of the donors. Libraries were prepared by immunoSEQ multiplex PCR; TCRdb keeps only in-frame clonotypes and omits some of them. The sample consists of hundreds of thousands of clones, about 95% of them appearing once. Germline assignment: CDR1 SGDLS and CDR2 YYNGEE. The CDR3 length is 16 residues. The trim removed 3 bases at V and 6 bases at J, leaving 9 bases unmatched. The rearrangement uses TRBV9 and TRBJ2-2; 9 positions agree with TRBD2. The source material was naive CD8+ T cells sorted from blood. The receptor was derived from a woman in her 30s in good health. The CDR3 nucleotides read TGTGCCAGCAGCGGAGGGGCGGGAGGGCCCTCCGGGGAGCTGTTTTTT. Its protein product is CASSGGAGGPSGELFF. Full variable domain (outside the CDR3, taken from reference TRBV9 and TRBJ2-2): DSGVTQTPKHLITATGQRVTLRCSPRSGDLSVYWYQQSLDQGLQFLIQYYNGEERAKGNILERFSAQQFPDLHSELNLSSLELGDSALYFCASSGGAGGPSGELFFGEGSRLTVL.